This TCR beta chain came from a study of tumor-infiltrating lymphocytes in primary liver carcinoma. Comments on this clonotype: The antigen remains undetermined. An end of the junction does not agree with germline; a read error may underlie this.

The CDR3 covers 14 residues. CDR1 LGHNA and CDR2 YSLEER come from the germline V gene. From around 18-30 mg of unsorted bulk tissue, DNA and RNA were co-extracted together. Each participant had primary liver carcinoma, and surgical resection was the treatment. Every tumor sample analyzed contained over 90% viable tumor cells. Study-level results: In tumor-adjacent and tumor-blood pairs, overlap was lower than in tumor region pairs.

Synthesis of TCR beta cDNA was carried out from 500 ng total RNA with a constant-region primer. Libraries covering TCR beta were generated through three nested multiplex PCR rounds (using a slightly modified ARM-PCR). Amplification in the first two PCR rounds was performed using TRBV1-TRBV30 forward primers and a C-beta reverse primer for roughly 9 cycles each. A single record per CDR3 protein comes from TCRdb applying MiXCR to the multiplex PCR reads. The sample lists roughly 100,000 distinct CDR3 sequences, around 84% occurring once. The sequence was obtained from a man between 40 and 49 years old with primary liver carcinoma and hepatitis B virus infection. The source material was liver tumor tissue from sampling region 3. Subset noted: tumor region T3, left-lateral pole. The chain joins TRBV4-3 to TRBJ2-6; D is perhaps TRBD1 or TRBD2 (5 bases each). CDR3 region: CASSQAGGANVLTF. Here the CDR3 DNA reads TGCGCCAGCAGCCAAGCTGGGGGAGCCAACGTTCTGACTTTC.